This T cell receptor (beta chain) was identified during a study of blood T cell repertoires in COVID-19. Overall study context: Whether acute or convalescent, the COVID-19 samples came from the United States, Italy and Spain. PBMCs, B-cell-depleted T cells, or T cells were the source of the cDNA or gDNA that made up the material.

From germline, CDR1 is SEHNR and CDR2 FQNEAQ (reference sequence). The CDR3 has 14 amino acids. Trimming took off 4 bases at V and 0 bases at J, with 7 bases between the two ends. Source study methods: By means of reference gene primer amplification, nucleated cell counts were estimated. Assay: immunoSEQ multiplex PCR; the TCRdb copy retains only in-frame clones and omits some. V and J calls plus clone size are reproduced from that table; the DNA served to infer D and trimming. The data hold approximately 60,000 clones, with approximately 90% observed a single time. This sequence was found in a woman aged 80 or over with COVID-19, enrolled during active disease. The sequencing sample was made of peripheral blood. The chain employs TRBV7-9 and TRBJ2-4, with D unclear. Here the CDR3 DNA reads TGTGCCAGCAGCTGGAGCTTAGCCAAAAACATTCAGTACTTC. Encoded protein: CASSWSLAKNIQYF.